The source of this TCR beta chain is a study of T-cell memory formation after mild COVID-19. On the study more broadly: TCR clusters were mostly confined to one donor each.

CDR3 length: 17 amino acids. The V segment lost 0 bases and the J segment 3 bases; nucleotides outside the gene matches: 7. Germline values: CDR1 MNHEY, CDR2 SVGAGI. This clonotype showed up just a few times. TCRdb re-analysed the 5' RACE reads in MiXCR, keeping a single row per CDR3 protein. The sample yields 300,000 to 400,000 distinct CDR3 sequences, under 15% seen once. The sequence was obtained from a man aged 18 to 30 who had mild COVID-19 (a few samples of this study predate the infection). Cell type and time point are not known. The chain has TRBV6-5 and TRBJ2-7; 11 bases are a match to TRBD2. What was sequenced was PBMCs or a T cell subset sorted from them (not recorded which). CDR3 nucleotide sequence: TGTGCCAGCAGTTACTCGACTAGGCTAGCGGGGGGCTACGAGCAGTACTTC. This encodes CASSYSTRLAGGYEQYF.